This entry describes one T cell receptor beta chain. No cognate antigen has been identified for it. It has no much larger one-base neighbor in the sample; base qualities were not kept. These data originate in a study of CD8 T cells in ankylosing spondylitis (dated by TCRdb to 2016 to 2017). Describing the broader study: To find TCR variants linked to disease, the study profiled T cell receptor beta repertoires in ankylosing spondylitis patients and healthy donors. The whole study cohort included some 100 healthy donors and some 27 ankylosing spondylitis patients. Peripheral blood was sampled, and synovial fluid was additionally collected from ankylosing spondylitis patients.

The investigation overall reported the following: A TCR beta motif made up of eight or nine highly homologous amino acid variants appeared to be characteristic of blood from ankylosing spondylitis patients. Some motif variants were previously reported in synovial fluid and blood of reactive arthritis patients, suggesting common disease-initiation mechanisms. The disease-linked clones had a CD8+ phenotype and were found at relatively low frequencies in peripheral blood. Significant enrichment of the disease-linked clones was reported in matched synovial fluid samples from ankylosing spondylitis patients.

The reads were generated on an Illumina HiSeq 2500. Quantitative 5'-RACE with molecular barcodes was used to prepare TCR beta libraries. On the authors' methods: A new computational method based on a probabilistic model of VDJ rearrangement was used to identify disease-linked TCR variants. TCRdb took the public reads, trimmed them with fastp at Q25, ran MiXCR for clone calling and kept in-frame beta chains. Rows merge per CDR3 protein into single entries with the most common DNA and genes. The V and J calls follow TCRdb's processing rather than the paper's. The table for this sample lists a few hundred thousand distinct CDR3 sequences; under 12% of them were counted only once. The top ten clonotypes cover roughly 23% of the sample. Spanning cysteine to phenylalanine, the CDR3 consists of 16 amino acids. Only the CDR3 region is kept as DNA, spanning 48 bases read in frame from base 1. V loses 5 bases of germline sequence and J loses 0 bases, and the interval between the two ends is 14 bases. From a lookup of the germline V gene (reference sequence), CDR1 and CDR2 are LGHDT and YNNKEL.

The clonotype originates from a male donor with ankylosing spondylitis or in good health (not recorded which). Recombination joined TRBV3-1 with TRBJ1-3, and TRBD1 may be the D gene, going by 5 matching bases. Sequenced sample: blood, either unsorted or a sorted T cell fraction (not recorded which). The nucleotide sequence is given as TGTGCCAGCAGCTATCGACAGCAGAGCTCTGGAAACACCATATATTTT. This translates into CASSYRQQSSGNTIYF. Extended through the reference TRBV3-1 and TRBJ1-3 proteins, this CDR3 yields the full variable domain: DTAVSQTPKYLVTQMGNDKSIKCEQNLGHDTMYWYKQDSKKFLKIMFSYNNKELIINETVPNRFSPKSPDKAHLNLHINSLELGDSAVYFCASSYRQQSSGNTIYFGEGSWLTVV.